A single sample is the source of the 27 T cell receptor beta chains below, sequenced in a study of T cells after yellow fever vaccination. TCRdb redid the calling of the 5' RACE reads with MiXCR, one entry per CDR3 protein. The sample lists some 300,000 distinct CDR3 sequences; 7.5% to 9.5% were seen once. Material: CD4+ T cells sorted from PBMCs, obtained 5 days after the yellow fever booster vaccination. All receptors come from a man younger than 35 who received the YFV17D yellow fever vaccine.

This clonotype was seen a few times. The chain joins TRBV5-1 to TRBJ2-5; 11 bases align to TRBD2. Trimming cost V 0 bases and J 1 base; bases outside gene matches: 5. CDR1 SGHRS and CDR2 YFSETQ come from the germline V gene. This CDR3 contains 17 residues. CDR3 loop: CASSLVVSGGAQETQYF. CDR3 nucleotides: TGCGCCAGCAGCTTGGTGGTTAGCGGGGGGGCCCAAGAGACCCAGTACTTC.

This clonotype was counted at least ten times. The gene calls are TRBV28 and TRBJ1-3; unclear D gene. Between the trimmed V and J ends, which lost 3 bases and 0 bases, there was a span of 12 bases. Per the germline V gene, CDR1 is MDHEN and CDR2 is SYDVKM. The CDR3 has 16 amino acids. The CDR3 region has the DNA TGTGCCAGCAGTTTCTTTGGGTTGAGCTCTGGAAACACCATATATTTT. Translating gives CASSFFGLSSGNTIYF.

Ten or more counts support this clonotype. This chain uses TRBV5-1 with TRBJ2-5; 14 bases line up with TRBD2. After removal of 1 base from V and 4 bases from J, the junction contained 9 bases not matched to a gene. The CDR3 covers 18 residues. CDR1 is SGHRS and CDR2 is YFSETQ in the germline V gene. The CDR3 DNA follows: TGCGCCAGCAGCTTGAACCCGGGACTAGCGGGGGTGAGAGAGACCCAGTACTTC. It specifies CASSLNPGLAGVRETQYF.

The chain couples TRBV5-4 to TRBJ1-1; no reliable D call. This CDR3 contains 17 residues. V was clipped by 2 bases and J by 2 bases, with 19 bases between them. The germline V gene has CDR1 SGHNT and CDR2 YYREEE (reference sequence). The CDR3 nucleotides are TGTGCCAGCAGCTTTCCTCGACCGGCTGGACTAAACACTGAAGCTTTCTTT. It is translated as CASSFPRPAGLNTEAFF.

The V call is TRBV4-3, the J call TRBJ2-3, with D tentatively TRBD2 (6 bases). The CDR3 extends over 17 amino acids. CDR1 is LGHNA, CDR2 YSLEER, per germline. Trimming took 3 bases from V and 0 from J, leaving 16 bases between them. The CDR3 sequence is CASSQLGGPYSTDTQYF. CDR3 bases: TGCGCCAGCAGCCAGCTGGGGGGACCCTATAGCACAGATACGCAGTATTTT.

This chain links TRBV12-3 or TRBV12-4 with TRBJ2-4; perhaps TRBD1 as D (5 bases). Trimming took off 0 bases at V and 1 base at J, with 7 bases between the two ends. The CDR3 consists of 15 residues. CDR3 in amino acids: CASSLAGAAKNIQYF. In DNA form, the CDR3 reads TGTGCCAGCAGTTTAGCAGGGGCGGCCAAAAACATTCAGTACTTC.

J is TRBJ2-3 and V is TRBV29-1; TRBD2 agrees at 7 bases. V trimming: 3 bases; J trimming: 0 bases; junction bases outside the gene matches: 3. Germline-derived CDR1 and CDR2 are SQVTM and ANQGSEA. CDR3 length: 14 amino acids. CDR3 amino acids: CSVDPGLSTDTQYF. The CDR3 DNA is TGCAGCGTTGACCCGGGACTAAGCACAGATACGCAGTATTTT.

The chain combines TRBV20-1 with TRBJ2-1, with TRBD2 identical over 8 bases. V lost 6 bases to trimming and J lost 4 bases; unmatched junction nucleotides: 8. Germline V gene lookup returns CDR1 DFQATT and CDR2 SNEGSKA (reference sequence). This CDR3 region has 14 residues. The chain's CDR3 is CSAERGTSYNEQFF. The CDR3 region has the DNA TGCAGTGCGGAGCGGGGGACTTCTTACAATGAGCAGTTCTTC.

This clonotype has just a few counts. The chain carries TRBV12-3 or TRBV12-4 and TRBJ2-1, with TRBD2 matching 11 bases. The CDR3 loop spans 20 amino acids. V shed 0 bases and J 0 bases; nucleotides not matched to a gene: 10. CDR3 sequence: CASSLAFSGGDPSSYNEQFF. The CDR3 DNA reads as TGTGCCAGCAGTTTAGCATTTAGCGGGGGGGACCCGAGCTCCTACAATGAGCAGTTCTTC.

This clonotype was detected ten times or more. The chain links TRBV7-2 to TRBJ2-3; TRBD2 aligns across 8 bases. This CDR3 is built from 15 residues. In germline, CDR1 is SGHTA, CDR2 FQGNSA. Trimming removed 1 base from V and 3 bases from J; junction bases left unmatched: 3. The CDR3 loop reads CASSLVAGRTDTQYF. The DNA of the CDR3 is TGTGCCAGCAGCTTAGTAGCGGGGAGGACAGATACGCAGTATTTT. Full variable domain (rest looked up from reference TRBV7-2 and TRBJ2-3): GAGVSQSPSNKVTEKGKDVELRCDPISGHTALYWYRQSLGQGLEFLIYFQGNSAPDKSGLPSDRFSAERTGGSVSTLTIQRTQQEDSAVYLCASSLVAGRTDTQYFGPGTRLTVL.

There are many counts of this clonotype. J is TRBJ1-2 and V is TRBV20-1; D unclear. In germline, CDR1 is DFQATT, CDR2 SNEGSKA (reference sequence). The CDR3 covers 10 residues. Trimming took off 5 bases at V and 2 bases at J, with 3 bases between the two ends. CDR3 residues: CSAPNYGYTF. The CDR3 region has the DNA TGCAGTGCTCCCAACTATGGCTACACCTTC.

In its sample, this clonotype was seen many times. The DNA for the CDR3 is TGTGCCAGCTCCGGGACAGGAGGAGCCTCCTACAATGAGCAGTTCTTC. Residues: CASSGTGGASYNEQFF. The rearrangement joins TRBV18 to TRBJ2-1; TRBD1 aligns across 8 bases. The CDR3 spans 16 residues. V gave up 6 bases and J gave up 0 bases; unmatched junction bases: 7. Germline V gene lookup returns CDR1 KGHSH and CDR2 LQKENI.

This clonotype has a handful of counts. V is TRBV6-5 and J is TRBJ1-5; 7 bases fit TRBD1. The V gene's germline CDR1 is MNHEY and CDR2 SVGAGI. V gave up 0 bases and J gave up 0 bases; unmatched junction bases: 5. The CDR3 covers 17 residues. The CDR3 spells CASSYSSAGGSNQPQHF. CDR3 nucleotide sequence: TGTGCCAGCAGTTACTCGAGCGCAGGGGGTAGCAATCAGCCCCAGCATTTT.

The chain employs TRBV4-1 and TRBJ2-2, with 10 bases that match TRBD1. Trimming took 3 bases from V and 15 from J; bases not matched to a gene: 10. Germline values: CDR1 MGHRA, CDR2 YSYEKL. The CDR3 totals 14 residues. The CDR3 DNA reads TGCGCCAGCAGCCACCAAGGAGACAGGGGGCTGTTGTTTTTT. Amino acids: CASSHQGDRGLLFF.

The chain couples TRBV7-9 to TRBJ1-5, with D hard to call. Trimming stripped 5 bases from V and 0 bases from J, with 11 bases between. The CDR3 length is 15 residues. Looked up from germline, CDR1 is SEHNR and CDR2 is FQNEAQ (reference sequence). This CDR3 reads CASSPDTYSNQPQHF. The CDR3 DNA reads as TGTGCCAGCAGCCCAGACACCTATAGCAATCAGCCCCAGCATTTT. Based on the CDR3 plus reference TRBV7-9 and TRBJ1-5, the full variable domain is DTGVSQNPRHKITKRGQNVTFRCDPISEHNRLYWYRQTLGQGPEFLTYFQNEAQLEKSRLLSDRFSAERPKGSFSTLEIQRTEQGDSAMYLCASSPDTYSNQPQHFGDGTRLSIL.

This chain joins TRBV5-1 and TRBJ2-3; D gene uncertain. Deletions cut 4 bases from V and 6 bases from J, with 12 bases between. CDR1 SGHRS and CDR2 YFSETQ come from the germline V gene. The CDR3 extends over 13 amino acids. In DNA form, the CDR3 reads TGCGCCAGCAGCCTCCCCCAAGTCGATACGCAGTATTTT. Its translation: CASSLPQVDTQYF.

This clonotype has more than one count but fewer than ten. The chain joins TRBV7-2 to TRBJ2-6; a weak D match, TRBD2 (5 bases). Trimming took off 5 bases at V and 0 bases at J, with 8 bases between the two ends. The CDR3 covers 15 residues. Germline assignment: CDR1 SGHTA and CDR2 FQGNSA. CDR3 loop: CASSNRDSGANVLTF. CDR3 DNA: TGTGCCAGCAGCAATCGGGACTCTGGGGCCAACGTCCTGACTTTC.

V is TRBV5-1 and J is TRBJ2-1, with D perhaps assigned TRBD1 or TRBD2 (5 bases each). CDR1 is SGHRS and CDR2 is YFSETQ in the germline V gene. V was trimmed by 2 bases and J by 7 bases, leaving 16 bases between them. CDR3 length: 15 amino acids. CDR3 sequence (DNA): TGCGCCAGCAGCTTAGTTATTCCGGGGACGAATGAGCAGTTCTTC. Amino acid sequence: CASSLVIPGTNEQFF. The full variable domain, completed using reference TRBV5-1 and TRBJ2-1, is KAGVTQTPRYLIKTRGQQVTLSCSPISGHRSVSWYQQTPGQGLQFLFEYFSETQRNKGNFPGRFSGRQFSNSRSEMNVSTLELGDSALYLCASSLVIPGTNEQFFGPGTRLTVL.

This clonotype was seen only a few times. The V call is TRBV5-1, the J call TRBJ2-1; 12 nucleotides match TRBD2. The junction had 9 bases not matched to a gene; V was cut back by 4 bases and J by 10 bases. Looked up from germline, CDR1 is SGHRS and CDR2 is YFSETQ. The CDR3 covers 15 residues. The CDR3 loop is CASSRGLAGRMEQFF. CDR3 DNA: TGCGCCAGCAGCCGGGGACTAGCGGGCCGGATGGAGCAGTTCTTC.

This clonotype appeared many times. This sequence joins TRBV3-1 and TRBJ1-1; D is ambiguous. CDR1 and CDR2 from the germline V gene are LGHDT and YNNKEL (reference sequence). The CDR3 sequence is 11 residues long. Trimming shortened V by 3 bases and J by 5 bases, and 4 bases separated the two germline ends. The CDR3 is CASSQRTEAFF. The DNA for the CDR3 is TGTGCCAGCAGCCAGAGAACTGAAGCTTTCTTT.

This clonotype was counted many times. The V gene is TRBV12-3 or TRBV12-4, the J gene TRBJ2-6; D is ambiguous. CDR3 size: 14 residues. The ends were cut back, 3 bases at V and 1 base at J, with 4 bases in the middle. CDR3 DNA: TGTGCCAGCAGTTTCGAATCTGGGGCCAACGTCCTGACTTTC. This codes for CASSFESGANVLTF.

This clonotype was seen a few times. V gene TRBV12-3 or TRBV12-4 combines with J gene TRBJ1-2; D not resolved. Trimming removed 1 base at V and 3 bases at J, with 6 bases between. CDR3 length: 13 residues. In nucleotides, the CDR3 is TGTGCCAGCAGTTTAGGGTCAGACTATGGCTACACCTTC. Translation gives CASSLGSDYGYTF.

This clonotype appeared many times. CDR3 nucleotide sequence: TGCAGTGCTAGAGATCCTCAGGGGAGGGCCGGGGAGCTGTTTTTT. As protein: CSARDPQGRAGELFF. The V call is TRBV20-1, the J call TRBJ2-2; weak D call: TRBD2 (7 bases). The CDR3 runs to 15 residues. V shed 0 bases and J shed 6 bases, with 14 bases lying between them. CDR1 and CDR2 from the germline V gene are DFQATT and SNEGSKA (reference sequence).

This chain joins TRBV5-1 and TRBJ1-2; D is ambiguous. The CDR3 runs to 14 residues. Looked up from germline, CDR1 is SGHRS and CDR2 is YFSETQ. V was pared by 5 bases and J by 4 bases, with 15 bases between. The CDR3 here is CASRVELTGYGYTF. As DNA, the CDR3 is TGCGCCAGCAGGGTGGAGTTGACGGGCTATGGCTACACCTTC.

A few counts support this clonotype. The chain employs TRBV11-2 and TRBJ2-1; the D gene is possibly TRBD2 (5 bases). The V end lost 6 bases, the J end lost 8 bases, and 17 bases lay between the germline ends. The CDR3 sequence is 14 residues long. CDR1 SGHAT and CDR2 FQNNGV come from the germline V gene. The CDR3 here is CASRRLLGRDEQFF. The CDR3 bases are TGTGCCAGCAGACGATTACTAGGGCGAGATGAGCAGTTCTTC.

This clonotype was picked up a small number of times. V gene TRBV6-1 combines with J gene TRBJ2-3; tentatively, D is TRBD2 (6 bases). Trimming stripped 7 bases from V and 2 bases from J, with 10 bases between. This CDR3 comprises 13 residues. Germline V gene lookup returns CDR1 MNHNS and CDR2 SASEGT. CDR3 DNA: TGTGCCAGCATAAGGACTATCACAGATACGCAGTATTTT. This translates into CASIRTITDTQYF.

This clonotype was counted between two and nine times. The gene calls are TRBV6-6 and TRBJ2-7, with 8 bases aligning to TRBD2. Germline trimming cut 5 bases from V and 2 bases from J; bases unmatched to any gene: 5. This CDR3 spans 14 amino acids. Per the germline V gene, CDR1 is MNHNY and CDR2 is SVGAGI (reference sequence). The CDR3 is CASSPREGTYEQYV. CDR3 coding DNA: TGTGCCAGCAGTCCCCGGGAGGGGACCTACGAGCAGTACGTC.